The 21 T cell receptor beta chains presented below share a single source sample, sequenced in a study of blood T cell repertoires in COVID-19. Repertoires were generated with immunoSEQ multiplex PCR, while TCRdb's copy carries only in-frame clones and drops some. The repertoire consists of 200,000 to 250,000 clones, with 75% to 90% occurring once and the leading ten covering about 4%. The source material was PBMCs or T cells enriched from blood (not recorded which). The receptors shown here come from a woman in her thirties who had been exposed to COVID-19.

This clone was observed a single time. The chain employs TRBV7-9 and TRBJ1-5; D unresolved. This CDR3 has 16 amino acids. Trimming cost V 1 base and J 2 bases, with 12 bases left between them. CDR1 SEHNR and CDR2 FQNEAQ come from the germline V gene (reference sequence). The CDR3 nucleotides read TGTGCCAGCAGCTTAGATGCGGGTTCGGGCAATCAGCCCCAGCATTTT. Translated: CASSLDAGSGNQPQHF.

This clone was seen once. The gene calls are TRBV29-1 and TRBJ2-1, with 11 bases matching TRBD2. Germline-derived CDR1 and CDR2 are SQVTM and ANQGSEA. The CDR3 covers 15 residues. Germline trimming cut 6 bases from V and 4 bases from J; bases unmatched to any gene: 8. The CDR3 DNA follows: TGCAGCGTGACATCCGGGACTAGCGGTTACAATGAGCAGTTCTTC. This codes for CSVTSGTSGYNEQFF.

The rearrangement links TRBV29-1 to TRBJ2-2; TRBD2 aligns across 12 bases. The germline gives CDR1 SQVTM, CDR2 ANQGSEA. The CDR3 runs to 18 residues. J was trimmed by 0 bases and V by 5 bases; bases with no gene match: 10. The CDR3 DNA is TGCAGCGTTAAAACAAGGCTAGCGGGAGGGCCGAACACCGGGGAGCTGTTTTTT. Protein product: CSVKTRLAGGPNTGELFF.

V gene TRBV7-9 combines with J gene TRBJ1-2; 11 positions match TRBD1. This CDR3 has 16 residues. V lost 5 bases and J lost 8; bases outside the gene matches: 13. CDR1 and CDR2 from the germline V gene are SEHNR and FQNEAQ (reference sequence). This CDR3 is CASSLAPADRGLGYTF. The CDR3 DNA sequence: TGTGCCAGCAGCCTGGCCCCCGCGGACAGGGGGCTCGGCTACACCTTC. Looking up the rest from reference TRBV7-9 and TRBJ1-2 gives the full variable domain: DTGVSQNPRHKITKRGQNVTFRCDPISEHNRLYWYRQTLGQGPEFLTYFQNEAQLEKSRLLSDRFSAERPKGSFSTLEIQRTEQGDSAMYLCASSLAPADRGLGYTFGSGTRLTVV.

V is TRBV24-1 and J is TRBJ1-3, with 8 bases matching TRBD1. This CDR3 comprises 17 residues. V lost 0 bases, J lost 0 bases, and 3 bases stayed unmatched. The V gene's germline CDR1 is KGHDR and CDR2 SFDVKD. The CDR3 bases are TGTGCCACCAGTGATTTGGGCGGGACAGGCTCTGGAAACACCATATATTTT. This translates into CATSDLGGTGSGNTIYF.

The chain joins TRBV29-1 to TRBJ2-7, with TRBD1 identical over 7 bases. Germline CDR1 and CDR2: SQVTM and ANQGSEA. V shed 4 bases and J 9 bases; nucleotides not matched to a gene: 12. CDR3 size: 13 residues. CDR3 loop: CSVVPRQGVGQYF. The CDR3 DNA follows: TGCAGCGTTGTACCCCGACAGGGAGTGGGGCAGTACTTC.

This sequence joins TRBV18 and TRBJ2-1; 12 nucleotides line up with TRBD1. The CDR3 runs 16 residues. The V segment lost 3 bases and the J segment 8 bases; nucleotides outside the gene matches: 8. Germline CDR1 KGHSH, CDR2 LQKENI. CDR3: CASSPVWDRGLYEQFF. The CDR3 coding sequence is TGTGCCAGCTCACCTGTATGGGACAGGGGGCTCTATGAGCAGTTCTTC.

The chain links TRBV5-4 to TRBJ2-7; 8 bases fit TRBD2. The germline V gene has CDR1 SGHNT and CDR2 YYREEE (reference sequence). This CDR3 region has 14 residues. The trim removed 0 bases at V and 5 bases at J, leaving 4 bases unmatched. CDR3 nucleotides: TGTGCCAGCAGCTTGGCCGGGACTAGGGACGAGCAGTACTTC. Translated: CASSLAGTRDEQYF.

The chain joins TRBV7-9 to TRBJ2-2; 12 bases agree with TRBD2. Germline CDR1 SEHNR, CDR2 FQNEAQ (reference sequence). Trimming removed 7 bases from V and 7 bases from J; junction bases left unmatched: 10. The length of the CDR3 is 16 residues. Here the CDR3 DNA reads TGTGCCAGCACCTCTAGCGGGAGGGCCCCGGTCGGGGAGCTGTTTTTT. Translating gives CASTSSGRAPVGELFF.

This sequence joins TRBV5-6 and TRBJ1-4; 10 nucleotides match TRBD1. The trim removed 3 bases at V and 13 bases at J, leaving 9 bases unmatched. The germline V gene encodes CDR1 SGHDT and CDR2 YYEEEE. This CDR3 is built from 14 residues. The DNA for the CDR3 is TGTGCCAGCAGCTCGGACAGGGGGGGAATAGGACTGTTTTTT. The encoded protein is CASSSDRGGIGLFF.

The chain recombines TRBV28 with TRBJ1-1; D ambiguous. The length of the CDR3 is 15 residues. The ends were cut back, 2 bases at V and 0 bases at J, with 10 bases in the middle. CDR1 is MDHEN and CDR2 is SYDVKM in the germline V gene. CDR3 sequence (DNA): TGTGCCAGCAGTTTAGCGGCAGCGATGAACACTGAAGCTTTCTTT. Amino acid sequence: CASSLAAAMNTEAFF.

This sequence joins TRBV4-2 and TRBJ2-2; possible D gene TRBD2, 5 bases. This CDR3 contains 15 residues. Germline lookup yields CDR1 LGHNA and CDR2 YNFKEQ. Trimming removed 0 bases from V and 4 bases from J, with 9 bases in between. The CDR3 spells CASSQDPGSTGELFF. For the CDR3, the DNA is TGTGCCAGCAGCCAAGATCCTGGGAGCACCGGGGAGCTGTTTTTT.

The chain has TRBV27 and TRBJ2-7; no clear D gene. Trimming took off 3 bases at V and 2 bases at J, with 11 bases between the two ends. The CDR3 totals 14 residues. From germline, CDR1 is MNHEY and CDR2 SMNVEV (reference sequence). The CDR3 DNA sequence: TGTGCCAGCAGTTTCTCGACTTCTACCTACGAGCAGTACTTC. Amino acid sequence: CASSFSTSTYEQYF.

Only one count was recorded for this clone. CDR3 residues: CASSPSGTGRYGYTF. The CDR3, as DNA: TGCGCCAGCAGCCCGTCCGGGACAGGGCGTTATGGCTACACCTTC. The chain couples TRBV4-1 to TRBJ1-2; 9 bases align to TRBD1. In germline, CDR1 is MGHRA, CDR2 YSYEKL. This CDR3 is built from 15 residues. V lost 4 bases and J lost 5; bases outside the gene matches: 8.

The chain recombines TRBV7-3 with TRBJ2-5; TRBD2 aligns across 10 bases. CDR3 length: 16 amino acids. The junction had 5 bases not matched to a gene; V was cut back by 2 bases and J by 2 bases. Germline V lookup: CDR1 SGHTA, CDR2 FQGTGA. CDR3 amino acids: CASSLVAGGLQETQYF. CDR3 nucleotide sequence: TGTGCCAGCAGCTTAGTAGCGGGAGGTTTACAAGAGACCCAGTACTTC.

This clone was counted only a few times. V and J are TRBV18 and TRBJ1-1; TRBD1 matches at 8 bases. The CDR3 runs 14 residues. Germline V gives CDR1 KGHSH, CDR2 LQKENI. V was clipped by 3 bases and J by 5 bases; unmatched bases: 5. Written as DNA, the CDR3 is TGTGCCAGCTCACCTAAGACAGGGGAGACTGAAGCTTTCTTT. Translated: CASSPKTGETEAFF.

The V and J genes are TRBV19 and TRBJ2-7; 7 bases match TRBD2. V trimming: 1 base; J trimming: 3 bases; junction bases outside the gene matches: 3. CDR1 and CDR2 (germline): LNHDA, SQIVND (reference sequence). The CDR3 spans 14 residues. The chain's CDR3 is CASSIGQRGYEQYF. The CDR3 region has the DNA TGTGCCAGTAGTATAGGGCAGCGGGGCTACGAGCAGTACTTC.

The V and J genes are TRBV4-2 and TRBJ1-2; 8 bases are a match to TRBD1. V gave up 4 bases and J gave up 1 base; unmatched junction bases: 5. CDR3 length equals 15 residues. In germline, CDR1 is LGHNA, CDR2 YNFKEQ. This chain's CDR3 is CASSPGQGGNYGYTF. As DNA, the CDR3 is TGTGCCAGCAGCCCAGGACAGGGAGGTAACTATGGCTACACCTTC.

The rearrangement joins TRBV7-9 to TRBJ1-5; possibly TRBD1 for D (5 bases). Germline assignment: CDR1 SEHNR and CDR2 FQNEAQ (reference sequence). Trimming left V 4 bases short and J 5 bases short, with 9 bases between. The CDR3 covers 13 residues. CDR3 nucleotide sequence: TGTGCCAGCAGCTACGCCAGGGATCAGCCCCAGCATTTT. This translates into CASSYARDQPQHF.

This chain links TRBV30 with TRBJ1-5; a weak D match, TRBD1 (5 bases). V was clipped by 5 bases and J by 9 bases, with 14 bases between them. Germline CDR1 is GTSNPN and CDR2 is SVGIG (reference sequence). CDR3 length equals 12 residues. Written as DNA, the CDR3 is TGTGCCTGGCATGGGGGGACGGGGCCCCAGCATTTT. Translated: CAWHGGTGPQHF.

The chain uses TRBV29-1 and TRBJ1-3; a possible D gene is TRBD1 (6 bases). Trimming took off 6 bases at V and 1 base at J, with 10 bases between the two ends. Germline V lookup: CDR1 SQVTM, CDR2 ANQGSEA. The CDR3 totals 13 residues. CDR3 loop: CSVRGNSGNTIYF. DNA for the CDR3: TGCAGCGTGAGGGGGAATTCTGGAAACACCATATATTTT. Using reference TRBV29-1 and TRBJ1-3 for the parts outside the CDR3, the full variable domain is SAVISQKPSRDICQRGTSLTIQCQVDSQVTMMFWYRQQPGQSLTLIATANQGSEATYESGFVIDKFPISRPNLTFSTLTVSNMSPEDSSIYLCSVRGNSGNTIYFGEGSWLTVV.